Included here is one T cell receptor beta chain sequence, with context. One base away lies a much larger clone, so this may be a sequencing read error. From the 5' RACE reads, TCRdb called clonotypes with MiXCR, one entry per CDR3 protein. The data contain nearly 40,000 distinct CDR3 sequences, approximately 17% of them singletons. The source is a female donor with breast cancer. The specimen was naive CD4+ T cells sorted from a lymph node. The subset denotes: naive CD4+ T cells, CD4+CD45RA+CD25-.

This CDR3 is CASSYFGGYNEQLF. Written as DNA, the CDR3 is TGTGCCAGCAGTTATTTTGGGGGGTACAATGAGCAGCTCTTC. V usage is TRBV6-5 and J usage is TRBJ2-1; tentative D call: TRBD2 (6 bases). CDR1 is MNHEY, CDR2 SVGAGI, per germline. The CDR3 runs 14 residues.